This T cell receptor beta chain was found in a study of tumor T cells in aggressive B-cell lymphoma. The V and J ends lost 5 bases and 7 bases, in that order; junction bases with no gene match: 4. Per the germline V gene, CDR1 is SEHNR and CDR2 is FQNEAQ (reference sequence). This CDR3 has 12 residues. This table comes from immunoSEQ multiplex PCR, and its TCRdb copy is limited to in-frame clones, with some not included. The data contain thousands of clones, around 86% of them singletons. This clone was seen just once. The source of this sequence is an adult with diffuse large B cell lymphoma. The chain has TRBV7-9 and TRBJ1-2, with 7 positions matching TRBD1. Sequencing used tumor tissue. In nucleotides, the CDR3 is TGTGCCAGCAGCCCAGACAGGGTTGGCTACACCTTC. Its translation is CASSPDRVGYTF.